This T cell receptor (beta chain) was profiled in a study of T cell responses to AZD1222 COVID-19 vaccine. Study-wide results and limits: CD4 TCRs covered the whole spike, strongest at regions 160-218 and 743-854. The donor group comprised mostly white British people and more females; the analysis possibly underestimated clonal diversity.

Data came from immunoSEQ multiplex PCR; TCRdb stores just in-frame clones and leaves some out. The sample has about 100,000 clones; approximately 90% are singletons. As for this clone: The antigen is not known.

This specimen consisted of peripheral blood, obtained on day 0 of AZD1222 vaccination. This sequence originates from an adult in good health.

The CDR3 spells CASSLSGGGYNSPLHF. The CDR3 nucleotides read TGTGCCAGCAGTTTATCAGGGGGAGGGTATAATTCACCCCTCCACTTT. The V and J genes are TRBV27 and TRBJ1-6; a weak D match, TRBD1 (6 bases). The CDR3 has 16 amino acids. Germline V CDR1 and CDR2: MNHEY, SMNVEV (reference sequence). The V end lost 0 bases, the J end lost 4 bases, and 10 bases lay between the germline ends.